These 29 T cell receptor beta chains originate from one sample sequenced in a study of T cells in Graves' hyperthyroidism and ophthalmopathy. Amplified TCR beta CDR3 regions derived from RNA transcripts. HTBI primers drove first-round RT-PCR of the TCR CDR3. One entry per CDR3 protein results from TCRdb running MiXCR on the multiplex PCR reads. The repertoire holds 500,000 to 750,000 distinct CDR3 sequences, just over 45% seen once, with approximately 8.4% in the top ten. The specimen sequenced was peripheral blood or thyroid tissue (not recorded which). The source of these receptors is a woman between 18 and 30 years old with Graves' hyperthyroidism.

This clonotype was counted at least ten times. The chain is built from TRBV2 and TRBJ1-2; the D gene is possibly TRBD1 (6 bases). The V end was cut by 7 bases, the J end by 2 bases, with 14 bases between. The CDR3 runs 14 residues. The germline V gene has CDR1 SNHLY and CDR2 FYNNEI. CDR3 DNA: TGTGCCAGCACCGAGGGGGAGACCAACTATGGCTACACCTTC. Amino acids: CASTEGETNYGYTF.

This clonotype has ten or more counts. The chain links TRBV7-2 to TRBJ1-6; D uncertain. CDR1 SGHTA and CDR2 FQGNSA come from the germline V gene. The CDR3 spans 17 residues. V lost 7 bases to trimming and J lost 4 bases, with 20 bases between them. CDR3 sequence reads: CASIPAGGSIYNSPLHF. In nucleotides, the CDR3 is TGTGCCAGCATCCCGGCTGGAGGGTCCATATATAATTCACCCCTCCACTTT. Combining the CDR3 with reference TRBV7-2 and TRBJ1-6 gives the whole variable domain GAGVSQSPSNKVTEKGKDVELRCDPISGHTALYWYRQSLGQGLEFLIYFQGNSAPDKSGLPSDRFSAERTGGSVSTLTIQRTQQEDSAVYLCASIPAGGSIYNSPLHFGNGTRLTVT.

The table lists this clonotype with a count of one. The rearrangement uses TRBV12-3 or TRBV12-4 and TRBJ1-1; D remains unclear. Trimming stripped 5 bases from V and 11 bases from J, with 15 bases between. The CDR3 is 12 amino acids. CDR3 sequence: CASSPSGKEAFF. For the CDR3, the DNA is TGTGCCAGCAGTCCTAGCGGGAAGGAGGCTTTCTTT.

This clonotype was seen ten or more times. The genes are TRBV12-3 or TRBV12-4 and TRBJ2-7; D is undetermined. The CDR3 totals 14 residues. Trimming cost V 3 bases and J 0 bases, with 9 bases left between them. CDR3 nucleotides: TGTGCCAGCAGTTTCTGGTCAGACTCCTACGAGCAGTACTTC. It codes for CASSFWSDSYEQYF.

The chain employs TRBV5-7 and TRBJ2-5, with D unresolved. TRBV5-7 falls under the ORF class, with uncertain function. V lost 0 bases, J lost 9 bases, and 9 bases lay in between. This CDR3 has 12 residues. For the CDR3, the DNA is TGTGCCAGCAGCTTGGGGGATCAGCCCCAGTACTTC. Residues: CASSLGDQPQYF.

The chain carries TRBV2 and TRBJ1-1; no clear D gene. Germline V CDR1 and CDR2: SNHLY, FYNNEI. V lost 8 bases to trimming and J lost 3 bases, with 10 bases between them. This CDR3 has 12 amino acids. CDR3 nucleotide sequence: TGTGCCAGCTTGGAGTTGGACACTGAAGCTTTCTTT. Translation: CASLELDTEAFF.

This clonotype was observed many times. The chain couples TRBV2 to TRBJ2-6; D is unclear. Per the germline V gene, CDR1 is SNHLY and CDR2 is FYNNEI. The CDR3 length is 12 residues. V was clipped by 5 bases and J by 4 bases, with 3 bases between them. The chain's CDR3 is CASSQGANVLTF. The CDR3 DNA follows: TGTGCCAGCAGTCAGGGGGCCAACGTCCTGACTTTC.

On this clonotype: The conserved phenylalanine or tryptophan is not found at the CDR3 terminus, so this likely reflects a read error. CDR3 in DNA: TGTGCCAGCAGCACCCGGGTTTACTCGAGCTCCTACGAGCAGTACTAC. Protein sequence: CASSTRVYSSSYEQYY. The chain joins TRBV28 to TRBJ2-7; D is ambiguous. The CDR3 runs to 16 residues. V dropped 6 bases and J dropped 0 bases, with 18 bases sitting between them. CDR1 and CDR2 (germline): MDHEN, SYDVKM.

With regard to this clonotype: At one end, the junction sequence differs from germline, possibly due to a read error. J is TRBJ2-2 and V is TRBV7-2; TRBD1 matches at 9 bases. Germline assignment: CDR1 SGHTA and CDR2 FQGNSA. The CDR3 spans 17 residues. The CDR3 coding sequence is TGTGCCAGCAGCTTGGTGGGCGGGACAGGGCTAACCGGGGAGCTGTCTTGG. This sequence encodes CASSLVGGTGLTGELSW.

This clonotype was observed at least ten times. The V call is TRBV9, the J call TRBJ2-7; the D is unclear. The CDR3 loop spans 13 amino acids. Trimming cost V 3 bases and J 5 bases, with 12 bases left between them. Germline V gene sequence: CDR1 SGDLS, CDR2 YYNGEE. CDR3 loop: CASSAESGHEQYF. In DNA, the CDR3 is TGTGCCAGCAGCGCCGAGTCGGGCCACGAGCAGTACTTC.

The genes are TRBV20-1 and TRBJ1-2; 9 nucleotides align to TRBD1. V was clipped by 5 bases and J by 5 bases; unmatched bases: 12. The CDR3 is made up of 15 amino acids. Germline V CDR1 and CDR2: DFQATT, SNEGSKA (reference sequence). CDR3 DNA: TGCAGTGCTCCTAGGACAGGGGTCTTCGGTTATGGCTACACCTTC. It translates to CSAPRTGVFGYGYTF.

This clonotype was counted at least ten times. This sequence joins TRBV7-9 and TRBJ1-2, with TRBD1 matching 7 bases. This CDR3 is 12 amino acids long. The V gene's germline CDR1 is SEHNR and CDR2 FQNEAQ (reference sequence). Trimming cost V 6 bases and J 6 bases; bases outside gene matches: 4. For the CDR3, the DNA is TGTGCCAGCAGTCAGACAGGGAATGGCTACACCTTC. It translates to CASSQTGNGYTF.

The chain has TRBV29-1 and TRBJ1-4, with TRBD1 matching 7 bases. With V trimmed by 5 bases and J by 6 bases, 9 bases remained unmatched. Germline V CDR1 and CDR2: SQVTM, ANQGSEA. The CDR3 totals 14 residues. The chain's CDR3 is CSVRAGGNDEKLFF. DNA of the CDR3: TGCAGCGTTAGGGCAGGGGGTAATGATGAAAAACTGTTTTTT.

This clonotype was counted many times. The rearrangement uses TRBV6-5 and TRBJ1-5; D is ambiguous. V lost 10 bases to trimming and J lost 3 bases, with 13 bases between them. The CDR3 is 13 residues long. In germline, CDR1 is MNHEY, CDR2 SVGAGI. This CDR3 is CATQVAYNQPQHF. CDR3 nucleotides: TGTGCCACCCAGGTGGCGTACAATCAGCCCCAGCATTTT.

This clonotype was observed once. The genes are TRBV20-1 and TRBJ1-1; 7 bases are a match to TRBD1. The J segment lost 4 bases and the V segment lost 3 bases, leaving 5 bases of the junction unmatched. There are 13 residues in the CDR3. Germline V CDR1 and CDR2: DFQATT, SNEGSKA (reference sequence). The CDR3 region has the DNA TGCAGTGCTAGTCGACAGGGCGGCACTGAAGCTTTCTTT. As protein: CSASRQGGTEAFF.

The table lists this clonotype with a few counts. This CDR3 is CAWSVLAASYGYTF. CDR3 DNA: TGTGCCTGGAGTGTACTTGCAGCGAGCTATGGCTACACCTTC. The gene calls are TRBV30 and TRBJ1-2; D unclear. The CDR3 loop spans 14 amino acids. The V gene lost 0 bases and the J gene lost 4 bases, with 12 bases spanning the gap. Germline values: CDR1 GTSNPN, CDR2 SVGIG (reference sequence).

To note about this clonotype: As the CDR3 is not closed by the conserved phenylalanine or tryptophan, this likely results from a read error. No DNA is shown, since the ends of the CDR3 on it are uncertain; the CDR3 is the one TCRdb lists. The chain links TRBV7-3 to TRBJ1-4; TRBD1 was called by the table and not checked on the DNA. The CDR3 spans 8 residues, counting both ends. Per germline, CDR1 SGHTA and CDR2 FQGTGA. CDR3 loop: CASSRSTG.

The J gene is TRBJ2-1, the V gene TRBV16; the D is unclear. The germline V gene encodes CDR1 KGHSY and CDR2 FQNENV. The CDR3 runs 15 residues. Trimming removed 2 bases at V and 6 bases at J, with 14 bases between. The CDR3 protein is CASSQKRVGPNEQFF. CDR3 sequence (DNA): TGTGCCAGCAGCCAAAAAAGGGTGGGCCCCAATGAGCAGTTCTTC.

The count of this clonotype is one. A read error may explain this, as a much larger clone is one base away. The V call is TRBV20-1, the J call TRBJ1-4, with D maybe TRBD1 (5 bases). CDR1 DFQATT and CDR2 SNEGSKA come from the germline V gene (reference sequence). The CDR3 runs 12 residues. This CDR3 reads CSFRPTGEKLLF. The CDR3 coding sequence is TGCAGTTTCCGGCCTACAGGTGAAAAACTGCTTTTT.

CDR3 nucleotides: TGTGCCATCAGTGAGGGGACAGAGGCGTACGAGCAGTACTTC. Its protein product is CAISEGTEAYEQYF. The chain recombines TRBV10-3 with TRBJ2-7; 7 nucleotides line up with TRBD1. This CDR3 comprises 14 residues. The V segment lost 2 bases and the J segment 4 bases; nucleotides outside the gene matches: 5. Germline V gene sequence: CDR1 ENHRY, CDR2 SYGVKD.

The CDR3 protein is CASSWTSGRAYEQYF. CDR3 nucleotide sequence: TGTGCCAGCAGCTGGACTAGCGGGAGGGCCTACGAGCAGTACTTC. The V call is TRBV7-2, the J call TRBJ2-7; 15 bases line up with TRBD2. This CDR3 is 15 amino acids long. J was trimmed by 2 bases and V by 4 bases; bases with no gene match: 0. The germline V gene encodes CDR1 SGHTA and CDR2 FQGNSA.

This sequence joins TRBV12-5 and TRBJ2-1; 10 nucleotides match TRBD2. Germline V CDR1 and CDR2: LGHNT, FRNRAP. With V trimmed by 2 bases and J by 3 bases, 4 bases remained unmatched. The length of the CDR3 is 16 residues. The CDR3 DNA is TGTGCTAGTGGTTTGCGGCTAGCGGGAGTCTACAATGAGCAGTTCTTC. Protein: CASGLRLAGVYNEQFF.

The table lists this clonotype with a few counts. The chain uses TRBV27 and TRBJ2-7, with D possibly TRBD1 on 7 matching bases. The CDR3 covers 16 residues. From germline, CDR1 is MNHEY and CDR2 SMNVEV (reference sequence). V lost 0 bases to trimming and J lost 4 bases, with 16 bases between them. CDR3 loop: CASSLSRQGGFYEQYF. CDR3 nucleotide sequence: TGTGCCAGCAGTTTATCTCGACAGGGAGGATTTTACGAGCAGTACTTC.

In its sample, this clonotype was seen once. One end of the junction is discordant with germline, which a read error may explain. The chain carries TRBV7-2 and TRBJ1-1; 9 nucleotides match TRBD1. This CDR3 comprises 15 residues. The germline V gene encodes CDR1 SGHTA and CDR2 FQGNSA. The CDR3 sequence is CAIGVAGTGNAEAFF. The CDR3 DNA is TGTGCCATCGGGGTAGCGGGGACAGGGAACGCTGAAGCTTTCTTT. Using reference TRBV7-2 and TRBJ1-1 for the parts outside the CDR3, the full variable domain is GAGVSQSPSNKVTEKGKDVELRCDPISGHTALYWYRQSLGQGLEFLIYFQGNSAPDKSGLPSDRFSAERTGGSVSTLTIQRTQQEDSAVYLCAIGVAGTGNAEAFFGQGTRLTVV.

This clonotype appeared once. The CDR3, as DNA: TGCAGTGCTAGGGGAGGAGGGAACACTGATGAAAAACTGTTTTTT. Residues: CSARGGGNTDEKLFF. The chain couples TRBV20-1 to TRBJ1-4; D ambiguous. The CDR3 has 15 amino acids. Trimming took off 3 bases at V and 6 bases at J, with 17 bases between the two ends. Germline assignment: CDR1 DFQATT and CDR2 SNEGSKA (reference sequence).

The V and J genes are TRBV11-1 and TRBJ1-1, with TRBD1 identical over 10 bases. Trimming took 6 bases from V and 7 from J; bases not matched to a gene: 8. There are 14 residues in the CDR3. The germline gives CDR1 SGHAT, CDR2 FQDESV (reference sequence). The CDR3 here is CASRETGTGDEAFF. The CDR3, as DNA: TGTGCCAGCAGAGAAACCGGGACAGGGGATGAAGCTTTCTTT.

Remarks on this clonotype: A clone one base away is much larger, so this may be a read error. The rearrangement links TRBV6-1 to TRBJ1-2; D gene unclear. This CDR3 contains 13 residues. Germline loops: CDR1 MNHNS, CDR2 SASEGT. Deletions cut 1 base from V and 4 bases from J, with 7 bases between. The CDR3 loop is CASSEEIAYGYTF. As DNA, the CDR3 is TGTGCCAGCAGTGAAGAGATAGCCTATGGCTACACCTTC.

The V gene is TRBV20-1, the J gene TRBJ1-1; a possible D gene is TRBD1 (5 bases). CDR3 length: 12 amino acids. Trimming pared 5 bases from V and 8 bases from J, leaving 15 bases between. Germline V gene lookup returns CDR1 DFQATT and CDR2 SNEGSKA (reference sequence). CDR3 region: CSAGPLGTEAFF. CDR3 DNA sequence: TGCAGTGCTGGGCCCCTGGGGACCGAAGCTTTCTTT.

This chain connects TRBV7-8 to TRBJ2-7; 9 bases line up with TRBD1. This CDR3 contains 15 residues. Germline V CDR1 and CDR2: SGHVS, FQNEAQ. V was clipped by 5 bases and J by 5 bases; unmatched bases: 10. The CDR3 coding sequence is TGTGCCAGCAGCCGAATTACAGGGGGCCTCGACGAGCAGTACTTC. This sequence encodes CASSRITGGLDEQYF.